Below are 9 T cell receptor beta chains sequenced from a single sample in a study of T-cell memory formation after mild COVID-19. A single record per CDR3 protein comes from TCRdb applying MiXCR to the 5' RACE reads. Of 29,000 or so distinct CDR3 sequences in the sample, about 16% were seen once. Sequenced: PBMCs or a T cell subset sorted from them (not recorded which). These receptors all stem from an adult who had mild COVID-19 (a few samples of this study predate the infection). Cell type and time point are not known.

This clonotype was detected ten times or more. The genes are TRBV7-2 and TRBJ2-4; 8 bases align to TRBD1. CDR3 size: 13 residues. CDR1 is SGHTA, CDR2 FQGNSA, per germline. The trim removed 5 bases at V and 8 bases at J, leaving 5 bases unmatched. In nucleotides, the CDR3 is TGTGCCAGCAGCCTTCAGGGGGCGGACATTCAGTACTTC. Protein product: CASSLQGADIQYF.

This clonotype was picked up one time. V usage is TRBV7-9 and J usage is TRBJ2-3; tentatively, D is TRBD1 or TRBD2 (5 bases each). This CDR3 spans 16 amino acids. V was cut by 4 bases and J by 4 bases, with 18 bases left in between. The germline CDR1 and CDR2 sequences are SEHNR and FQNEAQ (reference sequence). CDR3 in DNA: TGTGCCAGCAGCTCACAAGCGTTGGGGCGGGCAGATACGCAGTATTTT. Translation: CASSSQALGRADTQYF. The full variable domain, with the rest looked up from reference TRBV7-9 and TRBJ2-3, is DTGVSQNPRHKITKRGQNVTFRCDPISEHNRLYWYRQTLGQGPEFLTYFQNEAQLEKSRLLSDRFSAERPKGSFSTLEIQRTEQGDSAMYLCASSSQALGRADTQYFGPGTRLTVL.

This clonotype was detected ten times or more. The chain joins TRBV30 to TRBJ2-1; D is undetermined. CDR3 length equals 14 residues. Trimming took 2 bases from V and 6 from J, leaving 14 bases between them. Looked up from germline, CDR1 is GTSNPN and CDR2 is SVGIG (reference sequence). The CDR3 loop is CAWSFDWGSNEQFF. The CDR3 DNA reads TGTGCCTGGAGTTTCGATTGGGGATCCAATGAGCAGTTCTTC.

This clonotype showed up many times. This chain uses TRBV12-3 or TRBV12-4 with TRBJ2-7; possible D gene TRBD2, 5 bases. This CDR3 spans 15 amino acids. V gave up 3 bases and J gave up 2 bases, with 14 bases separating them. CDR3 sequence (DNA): TGTGCCAGCAGTTTGATAAGCGGAATAACCTACGAGCAGTACTTC. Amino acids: CASSLISGITYEQYF.

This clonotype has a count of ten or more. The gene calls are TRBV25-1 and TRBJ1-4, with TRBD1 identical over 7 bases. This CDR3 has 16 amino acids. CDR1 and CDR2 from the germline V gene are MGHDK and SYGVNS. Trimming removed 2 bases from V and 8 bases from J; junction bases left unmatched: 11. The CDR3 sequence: CASSETRDSNREKLFF. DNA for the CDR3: TGTGCCAGCAGTGAAACCCGGGACAGCAACCGGGAAAAACTGTTTTTT.

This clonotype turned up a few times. The CDR3 DNA reads as TGTGCCAGTAGTATAAGGAGGGGTAAAGAGACCCAGTACTTC. It codes for CASSIRRGKETQYF. J is TRBJ2-5 and V is TRBV19; possibly TRBD2 for D (6 bases). The germline CDR1 and CDR2 sequences are LNHDA and SQIVND (reference sequence). This CDR3 is built from 14 residues. Trimming stripped 2 bases from V and 3 bases from J, with 10 bases between.

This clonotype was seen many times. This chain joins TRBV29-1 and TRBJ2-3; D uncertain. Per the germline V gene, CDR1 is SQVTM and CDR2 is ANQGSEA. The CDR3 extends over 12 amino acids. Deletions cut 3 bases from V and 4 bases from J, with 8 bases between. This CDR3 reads CSVDFSADTQYF. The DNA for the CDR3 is TGCAGCGTTGATTTCTCCGCAGATACGCAGTATTTT.

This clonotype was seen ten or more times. The CDR3 spells CASSPAGGKRTDTQYF. The CDR3, as DNA: TGTGCCAGCAGCCCGGCAGGGGGCAAGAGAACAGATACGCAGTATTTT. The V call is TRBV5-4, the J call TRBJ2-3; 8 nucleotides line up with TRBD1. The CDR3 runs 16 residues. Germline V gene data show CDR1 as SGHNT and CDR2 as YYREEE (reference sequence). The V and J ends lost 4 bases and 3 bases, in that order; junction bases with no gene match: 10. The full variable domain, its missing parts supplied by reference TRBV5-4 and TRBJ2-3, is ETGVTQSPTHLIKTRGQQVTLRCSSQSGHNTVSWYQQALGQGPQFIFQYYREEENGRGNFPPRFSGLQFPNYSSELNVNALELDDSALYLCASSPAGGKRTDTQYFGPGTRLTVL.

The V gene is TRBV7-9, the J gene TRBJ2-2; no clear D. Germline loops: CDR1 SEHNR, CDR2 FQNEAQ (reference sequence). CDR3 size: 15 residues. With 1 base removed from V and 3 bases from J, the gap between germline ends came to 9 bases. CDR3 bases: TGTGCCAGCAGCTTAGTATTAGGGTACACCGGGGAGCTGTTTTTT. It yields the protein CASSLVLGYTGELFF.